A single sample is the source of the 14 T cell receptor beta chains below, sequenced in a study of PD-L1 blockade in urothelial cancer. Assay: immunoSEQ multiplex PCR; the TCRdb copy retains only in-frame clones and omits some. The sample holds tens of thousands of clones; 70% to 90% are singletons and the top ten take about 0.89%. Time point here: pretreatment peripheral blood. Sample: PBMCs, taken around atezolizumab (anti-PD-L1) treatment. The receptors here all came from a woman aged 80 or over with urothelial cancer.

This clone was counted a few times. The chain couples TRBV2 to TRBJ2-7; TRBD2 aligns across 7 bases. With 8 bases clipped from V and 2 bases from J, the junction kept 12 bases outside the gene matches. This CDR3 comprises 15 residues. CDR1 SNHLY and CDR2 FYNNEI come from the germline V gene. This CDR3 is CASEGRDLATYEQYF. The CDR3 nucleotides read TGTGCCAGCGAAGGGAGGGACCTCGCAACCTACGAGCAGTACTTC.

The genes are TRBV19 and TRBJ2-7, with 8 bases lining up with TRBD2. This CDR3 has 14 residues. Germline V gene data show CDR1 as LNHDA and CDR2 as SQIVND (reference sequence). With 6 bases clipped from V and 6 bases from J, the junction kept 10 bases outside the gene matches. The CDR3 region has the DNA TGTGCCAGTAGCGGGAGGGCCGAGGATTTCGAGCAGTACTTC. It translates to CASSGRAEDFEQYF.

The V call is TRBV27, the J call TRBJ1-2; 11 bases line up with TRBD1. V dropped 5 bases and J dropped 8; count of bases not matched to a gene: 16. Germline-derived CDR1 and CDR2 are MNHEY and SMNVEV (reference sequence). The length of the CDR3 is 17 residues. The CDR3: CASSPQGRTGGAWGYTF. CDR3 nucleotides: TGTGCCAGCAGTCCACAAGGGCGGACAGGGGGCGCTTGGGGCTACACCTTC.

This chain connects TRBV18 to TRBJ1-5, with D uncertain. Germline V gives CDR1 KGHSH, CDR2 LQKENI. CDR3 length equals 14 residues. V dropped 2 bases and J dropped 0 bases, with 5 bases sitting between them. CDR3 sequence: CASSPSYSNQPQHF. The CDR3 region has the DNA TGTGCCAGCTCACCATCTTATAGCAATCAGCCCCAGCATTTT.

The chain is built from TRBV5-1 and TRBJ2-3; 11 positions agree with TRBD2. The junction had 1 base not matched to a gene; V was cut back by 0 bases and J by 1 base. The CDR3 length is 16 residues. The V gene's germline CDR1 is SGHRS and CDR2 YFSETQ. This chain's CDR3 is CASSLALAGGTDTQYF. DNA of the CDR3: TGCGCCAGCAGCTTGGCACTAGCGGGAGGCACAGATACGCAGTATTTT.

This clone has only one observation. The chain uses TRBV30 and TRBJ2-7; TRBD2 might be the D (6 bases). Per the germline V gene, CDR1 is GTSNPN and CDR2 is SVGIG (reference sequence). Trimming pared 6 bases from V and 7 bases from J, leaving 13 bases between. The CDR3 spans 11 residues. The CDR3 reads CACSRDWEQYF. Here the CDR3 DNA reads TGTGCCTGTAGTAGGGACTGGGAGCAGTACTTC. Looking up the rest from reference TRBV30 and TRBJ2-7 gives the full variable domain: SQTIHQWPATLVQPVGSPLSLECTVEGTSNPNLYWYRQAAGRGLQLLFYSVGIGQISSEVPQNLSASRPQDRQFILSSKKLLLSDSGFYLCACSRDWEQYFGPGTRLTVT.

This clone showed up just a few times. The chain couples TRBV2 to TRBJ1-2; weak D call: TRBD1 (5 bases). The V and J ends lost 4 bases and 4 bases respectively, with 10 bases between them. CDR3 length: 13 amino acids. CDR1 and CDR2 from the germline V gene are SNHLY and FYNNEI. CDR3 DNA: TGTGCCAGCAGTGCTCAGGGTATCTATGGCTACACCTTC. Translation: CASSAQGIYGYTF.

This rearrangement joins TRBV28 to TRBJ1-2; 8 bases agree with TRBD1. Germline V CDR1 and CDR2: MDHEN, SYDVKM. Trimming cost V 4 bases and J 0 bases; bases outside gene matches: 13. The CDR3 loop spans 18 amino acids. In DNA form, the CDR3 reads TGTGCCAGCAGTTCGCCTGGGACAGGATCCTCTTCTAACTATGGCTACACCTTC. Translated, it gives CASSSPGTGSSSNYGYTF.

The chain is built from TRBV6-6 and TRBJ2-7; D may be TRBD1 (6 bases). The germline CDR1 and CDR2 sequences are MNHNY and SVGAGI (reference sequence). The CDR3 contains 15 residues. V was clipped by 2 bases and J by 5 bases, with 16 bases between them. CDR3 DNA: TGTGCCAGCAGTTACGGGGTTGGACAGCTCGACGAGCAGTACTTC. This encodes CASSYGVGQLDEQYF.

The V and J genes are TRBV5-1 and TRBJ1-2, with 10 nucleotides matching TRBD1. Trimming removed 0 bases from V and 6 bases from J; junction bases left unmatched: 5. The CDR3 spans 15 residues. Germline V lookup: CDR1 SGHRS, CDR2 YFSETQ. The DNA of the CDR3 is TGCGCCAGCAGCTTGGCTATGACAGGGGGCGATGGCTACACCTTC. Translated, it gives CASSLAMTGGDGYTF. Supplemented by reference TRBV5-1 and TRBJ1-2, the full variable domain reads KAGVTQTPRYLIKTRGQQVTLSCSPISGHRSVSWYQQTPGQGLQFLFEYFSETQRNKGNFPGRFSGRQFSNSRSEMNVSTLELGDSALYLCASSLAMTGGDGYTFGSGTRLTVV.

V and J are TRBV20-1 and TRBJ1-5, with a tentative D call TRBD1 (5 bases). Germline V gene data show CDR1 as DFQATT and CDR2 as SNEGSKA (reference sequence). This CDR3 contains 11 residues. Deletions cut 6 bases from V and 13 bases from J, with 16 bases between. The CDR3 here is CSASRGVKQHF. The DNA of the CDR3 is TGCAGTGCAAGCCGGGGGGTTAAACAGCATTTT.

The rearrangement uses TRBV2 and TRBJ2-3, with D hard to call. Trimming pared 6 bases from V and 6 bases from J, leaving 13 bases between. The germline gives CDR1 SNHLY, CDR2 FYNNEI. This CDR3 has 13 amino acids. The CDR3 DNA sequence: TGTGCCAGCAGGGCTACTCCAGCGGATACGCAGTATTTT. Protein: CASRATPADTQYF.

Written as DNA, the CDR3 is TGTGCCAGCAGCGACAGGGGGCGCGAGAGCACAGATACGCAGTATTTT. Encoded protein: CASSDRGRESTDTQYF. The chain uses TRBV9 and TRBJ2-3, with 9 bases fitting TRBD1. V trimming: 3 bases; J trimming: 0 bases; junction bases outside the gene matches: 5. CDR3 length: 16 amino acids. Germline CDR1 SGDLS, CDR2 YYNGEE. Full variable domain (rest looked up from reference TRBV9 and TRBJ2-3): DSGVTQTPKHLITATGQRVTLRCSPRSGDLSVYWYQQSLDQGLQFLIQYYNGEERAKGNILERFSAQQFPDLHSELNLSSLELGDSALYFCASSDRGRESTDTQYFGPGTRLTVL.

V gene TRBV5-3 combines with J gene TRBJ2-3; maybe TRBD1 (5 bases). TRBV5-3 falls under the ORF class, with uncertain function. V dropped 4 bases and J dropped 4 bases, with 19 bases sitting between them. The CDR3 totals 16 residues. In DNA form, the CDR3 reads TGTGCCAGAAGCCTCCGGAAAGGGGATGGCGCAGATACGCAGTATTTT. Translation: CARSLRKGDGADTQYF.